These T cell receptor beta chains were read from a single sample in a study of post-analysis software for immune sequencing data. MiXCR, applied by TCRdb to the PCR reads, yields one record per CDR3 protein. Altogether more than 450,000 distinct CDR3 sequences are present, roughly 46% being singletons, with the ten largest covering more than 1.5%. The sample taken for sequencing was blood. Receptor source: a girl aged 5-17 years with multiple sclerosis. Both conserved end residues are part of each CDR3. The D gene is left open where the match is weak. Expanded clones are given a class, and other clones once, few, many or no size at all.

d_call clone_size j_call v_call cdr3_nt cdr3_aa
. . TRBJ2-1 TRBV5-1 TGCGCCAGCAGGGGAGGAGGCAATGGGCAGTTCTTC CASRGGGNGQFF
TRBD2 . TRBJ2-7 TRBV4-1 TGCGCCAGCAGCCAAGCGGCGACTAGCGGGGTCTACGAGCAGTACTTC CASSQAATSGVYEQYF
. . TRBJ1-5 TRBV20-1 TGCAGTGCCACCCGGGACGGCTTGAGCAATCAGCCCCAGCATTTT CSATRDGLSNQPQHF
TRBD1 few TRBJ2-6 TRBV6-5 TGTGCCAGCAGTTCGACAGGGGCCCGCTCTGGGGCCAACGTCCTGACTTTC CASSSTGARSGANVLTF
. . TRBJ2-1 TRBV6-5 TGTGCCAGCAAAATTACCGCAGTCTCCTACAATGAGCAGTTCTTC CASKITAVSYNEQFF
TRBD2 . TRBJ2-1 TRBV6-6 TGTGCCAGCAACCCAGGAGAAGCGGGAGTGTACAATGAGCAGTTCTTC CASNPGEAGVYNEQFF
. . TRBJ2-1 TRBV7-6 TGTGCCAGCAGCTTAGCGTCAGCTACCTCGGGTGAGCAGTTCTTC CASSLASATSGEQFF
. few TRBJ1-1 TRBV12-3/TRBV12-4 TGTGCCAGCTCAGTGGGACTTGGCACTGAAGCTTTCTTT CASSVGLGTEAFF
. . TRBJ1-1 TRBV20-1 TGCAGTGCGACCGACAGGTTGAACACTGAAGCTTTCTTT CSATDRLNTEAFF
. few TRBJ2-7 TRBV7-8 TGTGCCAGCAGCTTAGGAGGTTTCCCCGGGCAGTACTTC CASSLGGFPGQYF
. . TRBJ2-1 TRBV14 TGTGCCAGCAGCCCCCCAGGTGAGCTCTACAATGAGCGGTTCTTC CASSPPGELYNERFF
. . TRBJ2-5 TRBV18 TGTGCCAGCTCACCCCCGGTGACCCTCCAAGAGACCCAGTACTTC CASSPPVTLQETQYF
. . TRBJ1-4 TRBV10-3 TGTGCCATCAGTGTGGAGAGGTCCATTGCGACTAATGAAAAACTGTTTTTT CAISVERSIATNEKLFF
TRBD1 . TRBJ2-5 TRBV4-1 TGCGCCAGCAGCCAAGGACCCCTTTGGCAGGGGGAAGAGACCCAGTACTTC CASSQGPLWQGEETQYF
TRBD2 . TRBJ2-3 TRBV12-3/TRBV12-4 TGTGCCAGCAGTCGGTCTAGCGGGGATGCGGATACGCAGTATTTT CASSRSSGDADTQYF
TRBD1 . TRBJ1-1 TRBV5-4 TGTGCCAGCAGCCGTCCTGACAGGGCCCGCACTGAAGCTTTCTTT CASSRPDRARTEAFF
. . TRBJ2-7 TRBV20-1 TGCAGTGCCCCAGCCAGCCCCAGCTCCTACGAGCAGTACTTC CSAPASPSSYEQYF
. few TRBJ2-3 TRBV20-1 TGCAGTGCCGCGGGGACGGGGGCCCGCACAGATACGCAGTATTTT CSAAGTGARTDTQYF
. . TRBJ2-1 TRBV20-1 TGCAGTGCTCGATTCTTCTCTAGCAGAGTACGATACAATGAGCAGTTCTTC CSARFFSSRVRYNEQFF
. . TRBJ2-1 TRBV5-1 TGCGCCAGCAGCCCAGGTCGGCTAGCGAACAATGAGCAGTTCTTC CASSPGRLANNEQFF
TRBD2 . TRBJ2-3 TRBV7-9 TGTGCCAGCAGCTATAGGACTAGCGGGGGGGCCGGCACAGATACGCAGTATTTT CASSYRTSGGAGTDTQYF
TRBD1 . TRBJ2-5 TRBV9 TGTGCCAGCAGCGTGTGGCAGGGGGCTGAGACCCAGTACTTC CASSVWQGAETQYF
TRBD1 . TRBJ2-5 TRBV5-5 TGTGCCAGCAGCCTGGGACAGGGTCTCGTTGAGACCCAGTACTTC CASSLGQGLVETQYF
TRBD1 . TRBJ1-5 TRBV6-1 TGTGCCAGCAGTGAGGACAGGGGTGCAGGGCCCCAGCATTTT CASSEDRGAGPQHF
. few TRBJ2-7 TRBV4-2 TGTGCCAGCAGCCAAGGGGGCCAAGGCAGGTACGAGCAGTACTTC CASSQGGQGRYEQYF
TRBD1 many TRBJ1-2 TRBV12-3/TRBV12-4 TGTGCCAGCACTTCTGTCCAGGGGGCGGAGGGCTACACCTTC CASTSVQGAEGYTF
. . TRBJ2-5 TRBV9 TGTGCCAGCAGCGTAGTTCCCGGGGAGACCCAGTACTTC CASSVVPGETQYF
TRBD2 . TRBJ2-3 TRBV20-1 TGCAGTGCTACCCCCTCTAGCGGGAGTTTCACAGATACGCAGTATTTT CSATPSSGSFTDTQYF
TRBD1 few TRBJ2-7 TRBV5-6 TGTGCCAGCAGGCTGAGTTGGAAGGGAGGACAGGGGTACGAGCAGTACTTC CASRLSWKGGQGYEQYF
TRBD1 . TRBJ1-2 TRBV5-1 TGCGCCAGCAGCTTTGGTGGGGACAGGGGGAGGAATGGCTACACCTTC CASSFGGDRGRNGYTF
. . TRBJ2-7 TRBV20-1 TGCAGTGCTAGACCTGTGTGGGGGACAGGGGTACTAGCGGGGTTGTCCTACGAGCAGTACTTC CSARPVWGTGVLAGLSYEQYF
. once TRBJ1-4 TRBV20-1 TGCAGTGCTAGAGTGGGCAGGGTTCTGTTTTTT CSARVGRVLFF
. few TRBJ2-1 TRBV12-3/TRBV12-4 TGTGCCAGCAGTTTGGCTGGCGGCGTTCGCAATGAGCAGTTCTTC CASSLAGGVRNEQFF
TRBD2 . TRBJ2-7 TRBV20-1 TGCAGTGCTCCCCGGGGGGTCCCCTACGAGCAGTACTTC CSAPRGVPYEQYF
. many TRBJ2-1 TRBV7-2 TGTGCCAGCAGCCAAAACGCGAAGGGTGAGCAGTTCTTC CASSQNAKGEQFF
TRBD2 . TRBJ2-5 TRBV5-1 TGCGCCAGCAGCCCGGCCGGGACTAGCAAAGCTGGGGAGCAGTACTTC CASSPAGTSKAGEQYF
. . TRBJ2-1 TRBV29-1 TGCAGCGTAACACCTCTCTCCTACAATGAGCAGTTCTTC CSVTPLSYNEQFF
. . TRBJ2-7 TRBV6-5 TGTGCCAGCAGTTACGGCAGAATCCACTACGAGCAGTACTTC CASSYGRIHYEQYF
. . TRBJ2-2 TRBV21-1 TGTGCCAGCAGCAAAGAGAGGAGGAGACTAGGTCCCGGGGAGCTGTTTTTT CASSKERRRLGPGELFF
. . TRBJ2-3 TRBV3-1 TGTGCCAGTAGCCAAGAGTCGAGGACAGATACGCAGTATTTT CASSQESRTDTQYF
. . TRBJ2-3 TRBV6-4 TGTGCCAGCAGTGACTCTAACGGGACAACAGATACGCAGTATTTT CASSDSNGTTDTQYF
. . TRBJ2-1 TRBV12-3/TRBV12-4 TGTGCCAGCAGTTTACCCCGGGGCTACAATAAGCAGTTCTTC CASSLPRGYNKQFF
TRBD2 few TRBJ2-7 TRBV10-3 TGTGCCATCAGTCCCGAGGGAGGGCTATACGAGCAGTACTTC CAISPEGGLYEQYF
. few TRBJ2-1 TRBV4-1 TGCGCCAGCAGCCAAGGGGGCGCGGGAAAGTTCTTC CASSQGGAGKFF
. . TRBJ2-1 TRBV12-3/TRBV12-4 TGTGCCAGCAGTTTTGGTAACAATGAGCAGTTCTTC CASSFGNNEQFF
TRBD2 . TRBJ2-1 TRBV24-1 TGTGCCGCCAGTGATTTCGGGACTAGCGGGAGCAATGAGCAGTTCTTC CAASDFGTSGSNEQFF
TRBD2 few TRBJ2-7 TRBV10-2 TGCGCCAGCAGTGGTCGCGGACTAGCGGGAGCCTACGAGCAGTACTTC CASSGRGLAGAYEQYF
TRBD2 . TRBJ2-1 TRBV6-6 TGTGCCAGCAGTTACAAGCGGGGGGGGTACAATGAGCAGTTCTTC CASSYKRGGYNEQFF